Included here is one T cell receptor (beta chain) sequence, with context. Its specificity is not known. The data derive from a study of cytomegalovirus exposure and HLA in healthy donors. Study as a whole: From HLA-typed donors, an early data release held 70 million to 100 million unique TCRs. General study points: Investigators reported 164 TCR beta chains as tied to cytomegalovirus. A few V segments could not be told apart, such as TRBV6-2 and TRBV6-3, and were left out. Researchers reported in a later analysis that common viral pathogens appeared linked to several top clusters.

V dropped 3 bases and J dropped 4 bases, with 20 bases sitting between them. Germline V lookup: CDR1 SGHRS, CDR2 YFSETQ. The CDR3 is 17 amino acids. The PCR contained 60 Vbeta and 13 Jbeta primers. This table comes from immunoSEQ multiplex PCR, and its TCRdb copy is limited to in-frame clones, with some not included. The sample holds 35,000 to 45,000 clones. The chain joins TRBV5-1 to TRBJ1-3; D unclear. Sequenced material: PBMCs. The receptor was derived from a man in his forties or fifties in good health and CMV-seropositive. Written as DNA, the CDR3 is TGCGCCAGCAGCTCCGGATCAGGAAGAGGAGGAGGAAACACCATATATTTT. This sequence encodes CASSSGSGRGGGNTIYF. The variable domain in full, with the rest retrieved from reference TRBV5-1 and TRBJ1-3, is KAGVTQTPRYLIKTRGQQVTLSCSPISGHRSVSWYQQTPGQGLQFLFEYFSETQRNKGNFPGRFSGRQFSNSRSEMNVSTLELGDSALYLCASSSGSGRGGGNTIYFGEGSWLTVV.